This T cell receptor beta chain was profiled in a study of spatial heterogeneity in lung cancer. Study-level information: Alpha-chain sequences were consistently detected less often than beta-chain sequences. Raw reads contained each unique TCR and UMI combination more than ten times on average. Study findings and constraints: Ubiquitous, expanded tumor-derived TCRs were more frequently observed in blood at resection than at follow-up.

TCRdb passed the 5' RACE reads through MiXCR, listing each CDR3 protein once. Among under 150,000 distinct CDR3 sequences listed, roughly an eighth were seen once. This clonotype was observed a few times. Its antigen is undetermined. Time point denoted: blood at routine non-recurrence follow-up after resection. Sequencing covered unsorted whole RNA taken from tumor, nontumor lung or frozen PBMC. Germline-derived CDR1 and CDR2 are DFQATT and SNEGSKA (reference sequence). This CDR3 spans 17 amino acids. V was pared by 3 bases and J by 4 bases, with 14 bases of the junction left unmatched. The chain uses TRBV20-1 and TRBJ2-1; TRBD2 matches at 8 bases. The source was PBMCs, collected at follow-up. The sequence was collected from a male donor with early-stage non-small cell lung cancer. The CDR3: CSASPLSRLANYNEQFF. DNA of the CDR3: TGCAGTGCTAGCCCCCTGTCGAGACTAGCGAATTACAATGAGCAGTTCTTC.